The 13 T cell receptor beta chains reported below all come from one sample, sequenced in a study of cytomegalovirus exposure and HLA in healthy donors. The PCR used 60 Vbeta and 13 Jbeta primers. Produced via immunoSEQ multiplex PCR; TCRdb's table is partial and in-frame only. The profile covers about 150,000 clones, with 83% appearing a single time and 1.5% to 1.7% taken by the ten largest. Material: PBMCs. The receptors come from a man aged 35 to 55 in good health and CMV-seronegative.

V usage is TRBV4-3 and J usage is TRBJ2-7, with D possibly TRBD2 on 5 matching bases. CDR3 size: 16 residues. CDR1 LGHNA and CDR2 YSLEER come from the germline V gene. V was cut by 0 bases and J by 3 bases, with 15 bases left in between. CDR3 bases: TGCGCCAGCAGCCAAGATCGTACCACCCGGGACTACGAGCAGTACTTC. Translation: CASSQDRTTRDYEQYF.

This rearrangement joins TRBV19 to TRBJ1-1; D gene uncertain. There are 14 residues in the CDR3. V lost 5 bases to trimming and J lost 7 bases, with 17 bases between them. The germline V gene has CDR1 LNHDA and CDR2 SQIVND (reference sequence). The CDR3 loop reads CASSPSWAHLEAFF. The CDR3, as DNA: TGTGCCAGTAGTCCCTCGTGGGCCCACCTTGAAGCTTTCTTT.

The rearrangement links TRBV18 to TRBJ1-4, with D possibly being TRBD1 (6 bases). V lost 4 bases and J 3 bases, leaving 9 bases between the germline ends. Looked up from germline, CDR1 is KGHSH and CDR2 is LQKENI. This CDR3 is 14 amino acids long. The CDR3: CASSQTGPNEKLFF. In nucleotides, the CDR3 is TGTGCCAGCTCACAGACAGGACCTAATGAAAAACTGTTTTTT.

The CDR3 DNA follows: TGTGCCAGCAGCTTAAGTCTGGGACTAGCTAATGAGCAGTTCTTC. The encoded protein is CASSLSLGLANEQFF. V usage is TRBV7-3 and J usage is TRBJ2-1; 9 bases fit TRBD2. The CDR3 is 15 amino acids. Germline-derived CDR1 and CDR2 are SGHTA and FQGTGA. The junction had 5 bases not matched to a gene; V was cut back by 1 base and J by 7 bases.

The chain links TRBV19 to TRBJ1-5; 8 positions agree with TRBD1. After removal of 1 base from V and 5 bases from J, the junction contained 1 base not matched to a gene. Germline V gives CDR1 LNHDA, CDR2 SQIVND (reference sequence). The length of the CDR3 is 14 residues. In DNA, the CDR3 is TGTGCCAGTAGTATAGGACAGGGGTATCAGCCCCAGCATTTT. Encoded protein: CASSIGQGYQPQHF.

The chain recombines TRBV25-1 with TRBJ2-7; possibly TRBD2 for D (5 bases). Deletions cut 3 bases from V and 3 bases from J, with 12 bases between. This CDR3 contains 14 residues. CDR1 and CDR2 from the germline V gene are MGHDK and SYGVNS. The CDR3 DNA is TGTGCCAGCAGTGAGCGAGGGCACATCTACGAGCAGTACTTC. It encodes CASSERGHIYEQYF.

This clone has just one count. V usage is TRBV19 and J usage is TRBJ1-3, with unresolved D. The CDR3 has 17 amino acids. The germline V and J ends were trimmed by 1 base and 0 bases, with 13 bases remaining between them. The germline CDR1 and CDR2 sequences are LNHDA and SQIVND (reference sequence). This CDR3 is CASSIGGLRSSGNTIYF. In nucleotides, the CDR3 is TGTGCCAGTAGTATAGGCGGTCTTCGGAGCTCTGGAAACACCATATATTTT.

The V call is TRBV5-5, the J call TRBJ1-5; D remains ambiguous. V dropped 3 bases and J dropped 4 bases, with 8 bases sitting between them. CDR1 is SGHKS, CDR2 YYEKEE, per germline (reference sequence). The CDR3 covers 13 residues. The CDR3 here is CASSSTGNQPQHF. As DNA, the CDR3 is TGTGCCAGCAGCTCCACCGGGAATCAGCCCCAGCATTTT.

Here the CDR3 reads CATSSRDRGSNQPQHF. The CDR3 region has the DNA TGTGCCACCAGCAGCCGGGACAGGGGCAGCAATCAGCCCCAGCATTTT. The chain combines TRBV15 with TRBJ1-5, with TRBD1 matching over 10 bases. V was clipped by 3 bases and J by 1 base; unmatched bases: 3. The germline CDR1 and CDR2 sequences are LNHNV and YYDKDF (reference sequence). CDR3 length equals 16 residues.

V and J are TRBV4-3 and TRBJ2-3; D is unclear. Germline V lookup: CDR1 LGHNA, CDR2 YSLEER. Trimming took 1 base from V and 4 from J, leaving 6 bases between them. The CDR3 contains 13 residues. Here the CDR3 DNA reads TGCGCCAGCAGCCAAGGGCCAGCAGATACGCAGTATTTT. It translates to CASSQGPADTQYF.

The chain links TRBV4-2 to TRBJ2-3; 8 bases are shared with TRBD2. With 0 bases clipped from V and 9 bases from J, the junction kept 8 bases outside the gene matches. The CDR3 covers 15 residues. Germline CDR1 reads LGHNA; CDR2 reads YNFKEQ. The CDR3 sequence is CASSQDTSGSRTQYF. CDR3 coding DNA: TGTGCCAGCAGCCAAGACACAAGCGGGAGTCGCACGCAGTATTTT.

The V and J genes are TRBV7-2 and TRBJ2-2; the D gene is possibly TRBD1 (6 bases). This CDR3 has 15 residues. Germline CDR1 SGHTA, CDR2 FQGNSA. V shed 6 bases and J shed 1 base, with 12 bases lying between them. The CDR3 nucleotides read TGTGCCAGCAGACCGAAAGGGGGGAACACCGGGGAGCTGTTTTTT. It specifies CASRPKGGNTGELFF.

In its sample, this clone was seen once. This sequence joins TRBV6-5 and TRBJ2-7, with 8 nucleotides matching TRBD2. Germline CDR1 MNHEY, CDR2 SVGAGI. This CDR3 has 13 residues. V was pared by 1 base and J by 12 bases, with 8 bases of the junction left unmatched. DNA of the CDR3: TGTGCCAGCAGTTACTGGCGGGGGGCCGCACGGTACTTC. Residues: CASSYWRGAARYF.